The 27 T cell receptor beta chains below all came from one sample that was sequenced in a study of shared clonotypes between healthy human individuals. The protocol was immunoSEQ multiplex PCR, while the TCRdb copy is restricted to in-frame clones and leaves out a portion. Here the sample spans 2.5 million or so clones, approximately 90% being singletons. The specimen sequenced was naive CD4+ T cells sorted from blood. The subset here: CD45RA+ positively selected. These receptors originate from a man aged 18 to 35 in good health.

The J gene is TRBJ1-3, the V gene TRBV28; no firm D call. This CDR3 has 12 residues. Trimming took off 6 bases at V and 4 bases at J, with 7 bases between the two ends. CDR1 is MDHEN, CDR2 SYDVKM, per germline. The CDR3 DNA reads TGTGCCAGCAGATCCCAGGGAAACACCATATATTTT. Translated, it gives CASRSQGNTIYF.

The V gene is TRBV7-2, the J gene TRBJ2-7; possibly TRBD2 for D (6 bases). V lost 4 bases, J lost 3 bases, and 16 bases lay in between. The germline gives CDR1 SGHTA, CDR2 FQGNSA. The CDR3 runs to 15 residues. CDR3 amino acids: CASSSVGGYNYEQYF. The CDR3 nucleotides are TGTGCCAGCAGCTCCGTTGGGGGGTATAACTACGAGCAGTACTTC. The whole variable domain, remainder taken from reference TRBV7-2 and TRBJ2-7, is GAGVSQSPSNKVTEKGKDVELRCDPISGHTALYWYRQSLGQGLEFLIYFQGNSAPDKSGLPSDRFSAERTGGSVSTLTIQRTQQEDSAVYLCASSSVGGYNYEQYFGPGTRLTVT.

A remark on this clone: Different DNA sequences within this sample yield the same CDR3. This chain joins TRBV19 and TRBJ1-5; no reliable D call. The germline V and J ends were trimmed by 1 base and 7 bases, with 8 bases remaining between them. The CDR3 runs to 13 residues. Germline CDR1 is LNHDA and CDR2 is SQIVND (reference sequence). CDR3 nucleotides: TGTGCCAGTAGTATAGGAGAAGGCCAGCCCCAGCATTTT. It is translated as CASSIGEGQPQHF. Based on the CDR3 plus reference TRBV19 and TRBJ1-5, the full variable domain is DGGITQSPKYLFRKEGQNVTLSCEQNLNHDAMYWYRQDPGQGLRLIYYSQIVNDFQKGDIAEGYSVSREKKESFPLTVTSAQKNPTAFYLCASSIGEGQPQHFGDGTRLSIL.

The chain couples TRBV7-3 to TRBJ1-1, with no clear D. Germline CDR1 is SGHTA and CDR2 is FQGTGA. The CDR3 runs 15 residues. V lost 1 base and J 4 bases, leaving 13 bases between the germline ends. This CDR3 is CASSLRGFGFTEAFF. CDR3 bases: TGTGCCAGCAGCTTAAGAGGTTTTGGATTCACTGAAGCTTTCTTT. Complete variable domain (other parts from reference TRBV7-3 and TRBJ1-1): GAGVSQTPSNKVTEKGKYVELRCDPISGHTALYWYRQSLGQGPEFLIYFQGTGAADDSGLPNDRFFAVRPEGSVSTLKIQRTERGDSAVYLCASSLRGFGFTEAFFGQGTRLTVV.

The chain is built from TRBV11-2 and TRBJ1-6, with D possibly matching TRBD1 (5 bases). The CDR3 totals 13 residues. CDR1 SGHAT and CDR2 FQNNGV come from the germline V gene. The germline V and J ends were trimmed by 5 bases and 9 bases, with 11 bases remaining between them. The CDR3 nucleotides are TGTGCCAGCAGCGAGTGGGGGGGTTCACCCCTCCACTTT. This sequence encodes CASSEWGGSPLHF.

DNA for the CDR3: TGCGCCAGCAGCTCTGGGACAGGGGTAAACTATGGCTACACCTTC. Amino acids: CASSSGTGVNYGYTF. The chain joins TRBV5-1 to TRBJ1-2; 10 bases line up with TRBD1. The junction had 4 bases not matched to a gene; V was cut back by 3 bases and J by 2 bases. Germline values: CDR1 SGHRS, CDR2 YFSETQ. The CDR3 sequence is 15 residues long. Supplemented by reference TRBV5-1 and TRBJ1-2, the full variable domain reads KAGVTQTPRYLIKTRGQQVTLSCSPISGHRSVSWYQQTPGQGLQFLFEYFSETQRNKGNFPGRFSGRQFSNSRSEMNVSTLELGDSALYLCASSSGTGVNYGYTFGSGTRLTVV.

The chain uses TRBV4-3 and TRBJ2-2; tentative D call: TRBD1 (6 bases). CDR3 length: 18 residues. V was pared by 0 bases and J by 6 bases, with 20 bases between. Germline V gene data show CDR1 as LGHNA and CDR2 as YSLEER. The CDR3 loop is CASSQDLLLQGRAGELFF. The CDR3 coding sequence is TGCGCCAGCAGCCAAGACCTCCTTTTACAGGGAAGGGCCGGGGAGCTGTTTTTT.

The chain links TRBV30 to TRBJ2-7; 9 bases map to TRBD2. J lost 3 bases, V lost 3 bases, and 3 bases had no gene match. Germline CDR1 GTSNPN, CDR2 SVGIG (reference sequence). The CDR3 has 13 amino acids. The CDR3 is CAWRSGRYYEQYF. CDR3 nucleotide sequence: TGTGCCTGGAGGAGCGGGAGGTACTACGAGCAGTACTTC.

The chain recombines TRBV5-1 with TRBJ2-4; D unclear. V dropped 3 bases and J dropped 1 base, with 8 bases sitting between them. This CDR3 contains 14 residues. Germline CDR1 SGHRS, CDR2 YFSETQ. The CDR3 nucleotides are TGCGCCAGCAGCTGGGCAGGCGCCAAAAACATTCAGTACTTC. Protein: CASSWAGAKNIQYF.

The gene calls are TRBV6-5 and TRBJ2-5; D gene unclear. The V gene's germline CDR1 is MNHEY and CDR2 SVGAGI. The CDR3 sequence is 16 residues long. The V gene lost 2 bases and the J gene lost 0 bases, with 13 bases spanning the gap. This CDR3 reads CASSYDTSSYQETQYF. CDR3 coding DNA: TGTGCCAGCAGTTACGACACGAGTTCGTACCAAGAGACCCAGTACTTC.

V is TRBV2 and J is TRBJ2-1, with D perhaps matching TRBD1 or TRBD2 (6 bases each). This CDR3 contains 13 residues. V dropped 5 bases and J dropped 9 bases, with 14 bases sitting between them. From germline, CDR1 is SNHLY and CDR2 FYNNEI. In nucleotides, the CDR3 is TGTGCCAGCAGTCGAGAGGGGGGCGGTGAGCAGTTCTTC. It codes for CASSREGGGEQFF. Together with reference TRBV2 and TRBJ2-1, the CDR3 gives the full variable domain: EPEVTQTPSHQVTQMGQEVILRCVPISNHLYFYWYRQILGQKVEFLVSFYNNEISEKSEIFDDQFSVERPDGSNFTLKIRSTKLEDSAMYFCASSREGGGEQFFGPGTRLTVL.

The CDR3 is CASSLSSGLAGLNEQFF. The DNA for the CDR3 is TGTGCCAGCAGTTTATCCTCGGGACTAGCGGGTCTCAATGAGCAGTTCTTC. This chain connects TRBV28 to TRBJ2-1; 12 bases fit TRBD2. This CDR3 spans 17 amino acids. With 1 base clipped from V and 6 bases from J, the junction kept 7 bases outside the gene matches. Germline V lookup: CDR1 MDHEN, CDR2 SYDVKM.

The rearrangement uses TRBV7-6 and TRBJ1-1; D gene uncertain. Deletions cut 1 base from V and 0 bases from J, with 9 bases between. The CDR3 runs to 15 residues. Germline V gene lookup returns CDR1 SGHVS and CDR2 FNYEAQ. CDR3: CASSLGGRMNTEAFF. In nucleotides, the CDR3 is TGTGCCAGCAGCTTAGGCGGACGGATGAACACTGAAGCTTTCTTT.

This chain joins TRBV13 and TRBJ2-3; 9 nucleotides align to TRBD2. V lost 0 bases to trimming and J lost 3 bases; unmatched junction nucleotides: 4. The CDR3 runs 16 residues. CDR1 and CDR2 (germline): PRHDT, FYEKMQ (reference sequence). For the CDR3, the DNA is TGTGCCAGCAGCTTAGGTGCTAGCGGGACGACAGATACGCAGTATTTT. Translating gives CASSLGASGTTDTQYF.

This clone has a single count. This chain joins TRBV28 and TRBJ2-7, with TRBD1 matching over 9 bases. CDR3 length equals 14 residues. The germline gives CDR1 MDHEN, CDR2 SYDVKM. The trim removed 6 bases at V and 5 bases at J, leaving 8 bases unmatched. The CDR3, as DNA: TGTGCCAGCAGGGCGGGACAGGGAAAGAACGAGCAGTACTTC. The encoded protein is CASRAGQGKNEQYF.

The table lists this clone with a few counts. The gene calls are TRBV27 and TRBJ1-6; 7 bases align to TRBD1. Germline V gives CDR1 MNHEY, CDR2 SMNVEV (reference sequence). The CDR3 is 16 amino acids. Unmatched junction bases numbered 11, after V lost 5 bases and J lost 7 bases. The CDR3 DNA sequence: TGTGCCAGCAGTCCTTTATCGACAGGGAGCAATTCACCCCTCCACTTT. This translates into CASSPLSTGSNSPLHF.

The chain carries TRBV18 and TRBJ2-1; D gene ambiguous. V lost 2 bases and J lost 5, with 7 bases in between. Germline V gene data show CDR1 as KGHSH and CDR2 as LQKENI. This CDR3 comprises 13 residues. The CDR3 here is CASSPSTHNEQFF. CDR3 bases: TGTGCCAGCTCACCATCTACACACAATGAGCAGTTCTTC.

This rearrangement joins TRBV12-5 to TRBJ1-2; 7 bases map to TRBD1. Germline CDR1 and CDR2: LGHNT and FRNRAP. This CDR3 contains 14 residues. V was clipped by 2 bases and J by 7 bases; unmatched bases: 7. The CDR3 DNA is TGTGCTAGTGGTTTGACCACAGGGGTCTCTGGCTACACCTTC. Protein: CASGLTTGVSGYTF.

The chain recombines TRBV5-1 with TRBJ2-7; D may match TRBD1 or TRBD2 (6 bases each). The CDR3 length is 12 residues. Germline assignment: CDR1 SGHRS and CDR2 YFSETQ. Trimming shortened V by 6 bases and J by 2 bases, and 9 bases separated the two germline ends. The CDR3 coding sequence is TGCGCCAGCAAAGGGGGGCCCTACGAGCAGTACTTC. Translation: CASKGGPYEQYF.

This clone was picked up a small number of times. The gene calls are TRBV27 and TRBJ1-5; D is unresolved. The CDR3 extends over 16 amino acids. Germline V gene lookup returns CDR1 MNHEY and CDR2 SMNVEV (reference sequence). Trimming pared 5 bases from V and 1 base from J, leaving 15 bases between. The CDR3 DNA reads TGTGCCAGCAGTCTGCGGATGGGCGCCAGCAATCAGCCCCAGCATTTT. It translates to CASSLRMGASNQPQHF.

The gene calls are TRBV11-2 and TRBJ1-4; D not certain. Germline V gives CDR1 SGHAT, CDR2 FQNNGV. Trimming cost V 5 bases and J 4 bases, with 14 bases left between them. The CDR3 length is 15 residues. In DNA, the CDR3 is TGTGCCAGCAGCCGATTCGTGGCGGATAATGAAAAACTGTTTTTT. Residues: CASSRFVADNEKLFF.

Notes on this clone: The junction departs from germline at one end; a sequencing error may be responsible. The CDR3 bases are TGCGCCAGCAGCTTGGAGGCTTGGGGAGTGAGTGGCTACACCTTC. Translation gives CASSLEAWGVSGYTF. The chain recombines TRBV5-4 with TRBJ1-2; D call uncertain. The germline gives CDR1 SGHNT, CDR2 YYREEE (reference sequence). The CDR3 loop spans 15 amino acids.

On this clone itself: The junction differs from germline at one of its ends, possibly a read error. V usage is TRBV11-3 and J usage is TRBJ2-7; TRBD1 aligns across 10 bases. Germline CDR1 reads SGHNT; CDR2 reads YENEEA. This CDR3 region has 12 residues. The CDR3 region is CASSSPGTGVDF. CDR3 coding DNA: TGTGCCAGCAGCTCACCCGGGACAGGGGTGGACTTC.

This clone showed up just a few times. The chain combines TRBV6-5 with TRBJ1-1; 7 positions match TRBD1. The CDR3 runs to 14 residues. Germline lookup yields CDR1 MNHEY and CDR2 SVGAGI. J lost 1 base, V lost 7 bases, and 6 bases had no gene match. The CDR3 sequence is CASNRGQPNTEAFF. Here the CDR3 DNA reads TGTGCCAGCAACCGGGGACAGCCGAACACTGAAGCTTTCTTT.

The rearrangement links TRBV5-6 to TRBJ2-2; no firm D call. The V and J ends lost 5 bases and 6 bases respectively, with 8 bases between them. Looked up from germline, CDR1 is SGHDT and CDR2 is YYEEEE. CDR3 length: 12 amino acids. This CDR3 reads CASSLIAGELFF. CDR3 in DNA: TGTGCCAGCAGTCTCATAGCCGGGGAGCTGTTTTTT.

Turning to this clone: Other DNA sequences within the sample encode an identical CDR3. The CDR3 is CASSVTSGGTGELFF. CDR3 coding DNA: TGTGCCAGCAGCGTAACTAGCGGGGGGACCGGGGAGCTGTTTTTT. The chain is built from TRBV2 and TRBJ2-2; 12 nucleotides line up with TRBD2. After removal of 6 bases from V and 5 bases from J, the junction contained 4 bases not matched to a gene. The CDR3 totals 15 residues. The germline gives CDR1 SNHLY, CDR2 FYNNEI. The full variable domain, with the rest looked up from reference TRBV2 and TRBJ2-2, is EPEVTQTPSHQVTQMGQEVILRCVPISNHLYFYWYRQILGQKVEFLVSFYNNEISEKSEIFDDQFSVERPDGSNFTLKIRSTKLEDSAMYFCASSVTSGGTGELFFGEGSRLTVL.

CDR3 sequence (DNA): TGCGCCAGCAGCCCTTCTCCGGGACAGGGAATACATGGCTACACCTTC. It codes for CASSPSPGQGIHGYTF. This chain joins TRBV5-1 and TRBJ1-2; TRBD1 matches at 9 bases. The junction had 13 bases not matched to a gene; V was cut back by 4 bases and J by 6 bases. The CDR3 has 16 residues. Germline loops: CDR1 SGHRS, CDR2 YFSETQ.